The 30 T cell receptor beta chains below were found in one sample sequenced in a study of cytomegalovirus exposure and HLA in healthy donors. The PCR contained 60 Vbeta and 13 Jbeta primers. Sequencing was performed with immunoSEQ multiplex PCR; in TCRdb, only in-frame clones are kept and a portion is missing. The table includes 200,000 to 250,000 clones, around 76% detected once. Sequenced input: PBMCs. These receptors came from a woman in her forties in good health and CMV-seropositive.

This clone has more than one count but fewer than ten. The rearrangement joins TRBV10-3 to TRBJ2-2; D may be TRBD1 (7 bases). Germline CDR1 and CDR2: ENHRY and SYGVKD. CDR3 size: 15 residues. The ends were cut back, 0 bases at V and 7 bases at J, with 12 bases in the middle. The CDR3: CAISESSGGGGELFF. DNA of the CDR3: TGTGCCATCAGTGAGTCCTCAGGGGGAGGCGGGGAGCTGTTTTTT.

The V call is TRBV19, the J call TRBJ2-4, with D possibly matching TRBD2 (6 bases). V shed 5 bases and J shed 5 bases, with 13 bases lying between them. The germline V gene has CDR1 LNHDA and CDR2 SQIVND (reference sequence). The CDR3 runs 14 residues. CDR3 region: CASSESSAQNIQYF. CDR3 DNA: TGTGCCAGTAGTGAGTCTAGCGCTCAAAACATTCAGTACTTC. Complete variable domain (other parts from reference TRBV19 and TRBJ2-4): DGGITQSPKYLFRKEGQNVTLSCEQNLNHDAMYWYRQDPGQGLRLIYYSQIVNDFQKGDIAEGYSVSREKKESFPLTVTSAQKNPTAFYLCASSESSAQNIQYFGAGTRLSVL.

This chain joins TRBV6-5 and TRBJ2-7; 10 nucleotides line up with TRBD1. With 2 bases clipped from V and 5 bases from J, the junction kept 3 bases outside the gene matches. CDR1 is MNHEY and CDR2 is SVGAGI in the germline V gene. CDR3 length equals 14 residues. CDR3 in amino acids: CASSYRDRGHEQYF. Written as DNA, the CDR3 is TGTGCCAGCAGTTACCGGGACAGGGGCCACGAGCAGTACTTC.

The chain carries TRBV10-3 and TRBJ2-2; D is ambiguous. The germline V gene has CDR1 ENHRY and CDR2 SYGVKD. The CDR3 is made up of 15 amino acids. Trimming took 6 bases from V and 7 from J, leaving 18 bases between them. The CDR3 nucleotides are TGTGCCATCAGAGCCCTGGGCGTGGATGACGGGGAGCTGTTTTTT. It is translated as CAIRALGVDDGELFF.

This clone was recorded a few times. The chain carries TRBV6-1 and TRBJ1-2, with TRBD1 matching over 7 bases. The CDR3 sequence is 16 residues long. Germline V gene data show CDR1 as MNHNS and CDR2 as SASEGT. Trimming cost V 1 base and J 2 bases; bases outside gene matches: 7. CDR3 amino acids: CASSEVAGGLNYGYTF. The CDR3 DNA reads TGTGCCAGCAGTGAAGTGGCAGGGGGATTAAACTATGGCTACACCTTC.

The J gene is TRBJ2-1, the V gene TRBV5-1; 8 bases line up with TRBD2. The CDR3 loop spans 15 amino acids. CDR1 and CDR2 from the germline V gene are SGHRS and YFSETQ. After removal of 1 base from V and 0 bases from J, the junction contained 0 bases not matched to a gene. CDR3 region: CASSLSGSSYNEQFF. The DNA for the CDR3 is TGCGCCAGCAGCTTGAGCGGGAGCTCCTACAATGAGCAGTTCTTC.

This rearrangement joins TRBV21-1 to TRBJ1-2; TRBD1 is the table's D call and was not checked against the DNA. TRBV21-1 corresponds to a pseudogene. CDR3 length equals 12 residues. The CDR3 region has the DNA TGTGCCAGCAGCGATCGGCCTTACAGCCACACCTTC. It encodes CASSDRPYSHTF.

This chain uses TRBV6-5 with TRBJ1-6; 7 positions match TRBD1. The CDR3 totals 13 residues. From germline, CDR1 is MNHEY and CDR2 SVGAGI. J was trimmed by 5 bases and V by 10 bases; bases with no gene match: 5. CDR3: CATYRGHNSPLHF. CDR3 bases: TGTGCCACCTACAGGGGTCATAATTCACCCCTCCACTTT.

The chain has TRBV29-1 and TRBJ1-1; D unresolved. The CDR3 extends over 12 amino acids. V lost 5 bases and J 1 base, leaving 8 bases between the germline ends. Germline V gene lookup returns CDR1 SQVTM and CDR2 ANQGSEA. CDR3 protein: CSVIRGNTEAFF. For the CDR3, the DNA is TGCAGCGTTATCCGGGGGAACACTGAAGCTTTCTTT.

Concerning this clone: Other nucleotide sequences in the sample specify the same CDR3. This chain joins TRBV2 and TRBJ1-1, with D perhaps matching TRBD1 (5 bases). The CDR3 is 12 residues long. Germline V gene sequence: CDR1 SNHLY, CDR2 FYNNEI. The V and J ends lost 7 bases and 4 bases respectively, with 10 bases between them. CDR3: CASTGRATEAFF. DNA for the CDR3: TGTGCCAGCACGGGCAGGGCCACTGAAGCTTTCTTT.

The chain uses TRBV6-5 and TRBJ2-7, with TRBD1 matching 8 bases. The germline CDR1 and CDR2 sequences are MNHEY and SVGAGI. The CDR3 has 14 amino acids. With V trimmed by 7 bases and J by 0 bases, 5 bases remained unmatched. As DNA, the CDR3 is TGTGCCAGCACCCTCACAGGGGGCTCCTACGAGCAGTACTTC. This translates into CASTLTGGSYEQYF.

The chain employs TRBV5-6 and TRBJ1-4; D unresolved. The CDR3 sequence is 19 residues long. Trimming cost V 4 bases and J 1 base, with 23 bases left between them. Germline V gene lookup returns CDR1 SGHDT and CDR2 YYEEEE. The CDR3 nucleotides are TGTGCCAGCAGCGTCGGGGTAAAAGGGCCTTATGGAACTAATGAAAAACTGTTTTTT. Amino acid sequence: CASSVGVKGPYGTNEKLFF. The complete variable domain, with remaining parts taken from reference TRBV5-6 and TRBJ1-4, reads DAGVTQSPTHLIKTRGQQVTLRCSPKSGHDTVSWYQQALGQGPQFIFQYYEEEERQRGNFPDRFSGHQFPNYSSELNVNALLLGDSALYLCASSVGVKGPYGTNEKLFFGSGTQLSVL.

The chain recombines TRBV6-5 with TRBJ2-5; no definite D call. The germline CDR1 and CDR2 sequences are MNHEY and SVGAGI. The CDR3 contains 13 residues. V was trimmed by 2 bases and J by 1 base, leaving 5 bases between them. CDR3: CASSYVLQETQYF. The CDR3 coding sequence is TGTGCCAGCAGTTACGTTCTCCAAGAGACCCAGTACTTC.

The V gene is TRBV11-2, the J gene TRBJ1-4, with D hard to call. The germline V gene encodes CDR1 SGHAT and CDR2 FQNNGV. Trimming stripped 4 bases from V and 5 bases from J, with 17 bases between. This CDR3 has 16 amino acids. The CDR3 nucleotides read TGTGCCAGCAGCTCTAGTAGTGGAATCTTAAATGAAAAACTGTTTTTT. Encoded protein: CASSSSSGILNEKLFF.

The J gene is TRBJ1-2, the V gene TRBV5-4, with 9 bases aligning to TRBD1. With 4 bases clipped from V and 4 bases from J, the junction kept 8 bases outside the gene matches. Germline V gene sequence: CDR1 SGHNT, CDR2 YYREEE (reference sequence). The CDR3 consists of 15 residues. CDR3 protein: CASSTRTGAGYGYTF. As DNA, the CDR3 is TGTGCCAGCAGCACCCGGACAGGGGCGGGCTATGGCTACACCTTC.

Here the CDR3 reads CASSLGYRGSRYEQYF. CDR3 bases: TGTGCCAGCAGCTTAGGGTATCGGGGGTCCCGCTACGAGCAGTACTTC. The genes are TRBV7-2 and TRBJ2-7; D is possibly TRBD2 (6 bases). Trimming removed 1 base from V and 3 bases from J, with 16 bases in between. Germline V lookup: CDR1 SGHTA, CDR2 FQGNSA. CDR3 length equals 16 residues. Full variable domain (outside the CDR3, taken from reference TRBV7-2 and TRBJ2-7): GAGVSQSPSNKVTEKGKDVELRCDPISGHTALYWYRQSLGQGLEFLIYFQGNSAPDKSGLPSDRFSAERTGGSVSTLTIQRTQQEDSAVYLCASSLGYRGSRYEQYFGPGTRLTVT.

The chain uses TRBV14 and TRBJ2-1; 13 bases are a match to TRBD2. From germline, CDR1 is SGHDN and CDR2 FVKESK. Unmatched junction bases numbered 9, after V lost 4 bases and J lost 3 bases. This CDR3 spans 18 amino acids. Written as DNA, the CDR3 is TGTGCCAGCAGCCCCACTATACGGACTAGCGGGAGCTACAATGAGCAGTTCTTC. Its translation: CASSPTIRTSGSYNEQFF.

The chain has TRBV6-6 and TRBJ1-1; D unresolved. This CDR3 is built from 14 residues. V was shortened by 4 bases and J by 5 bases, with 14 bases between the two germline ends. Germline values: CDR1 MNHNY, CDR2 SVGAGI (reference sequence). The CDR3 loop reads CASSFTGEGTEAFF. DNA for the CDR3: TGTGCCAGCAGTTTCACCGGGGAAGGAACTGAAGCTTTCTTT.

The chain carries TRBV2 and TRBJ1-4; a weak D match, TRBD1 (6 bases). This CDR3 region has 12 residues. Germline CDR1 reads SNHLY; CDR2 reads FYNNEI. V was clipped by 6 bases and J by 8 bases, with 10 bases between them. The CDR3 spells CASRTGGEKLFF. CDR3 DNA: TGTGCCAGCAGGACAGGAGGAGAAAAACTGTTTTTT. The complete variable domain, with remaining parts taken from reference TRBV2 and TRBJ1-4, reads EPEVTQTPSHQVTQMGQEVILRCVPISNHLYFYWYRQILGQKVEFLVSFYNNEISEKSEIFDDQFSVERPDGSNFTLKIRSTKLEDSAMYFCASRTGGEKLFFGSGTQLSVL.

The chain is built from TRBV19 and TRBJ2-3, with TRBD1 matching 7 bases. Germline CDR1 reads LNHDA; CDR2 reads SQIVND (reference sequence). The junction had 3 bases not matched to a gene; V was cut back by 4 bases and J by 2 bases. The CDR3 consists of 14 residues. The CDR3 region is CASSKGQSTDTQYF. CDR3 bases: TGTGCCAGTAGTAAGGGACAGTCCACAGATACGCAGTATTTT.

The rearrangement uses TRBV15 and TRBJ1-2, with TRBD1 as a possible D gene (5 bases). From germline, CDR1 is LNHNV and CDR2 YYDKDF (reference sequence). There are 15 residues in the CDR3. V was shortened by 1 base and J by 4 bases, with 13 bases between the two germline ends. The CDR3, as DNA: TGTGCCACCAGCAGAGCCCGCGGGACTTCCTATGGCTACACCTTC. This codes for CATSRARGTSYGYTF. Filled out from reference TRBV15 and TRBJ1-2, the complete variable domain reads DAMVIQNPRYQVTQFGKPVTLSCSQTLNHNVMYWYQQKSSQAPKLLFHYYDKDFNNEADTPDNFQSRRPNTSFCFLDIRSPGLGDTAMYLCATSRARGTSYGYTFGSGTRLTVV.

This clone was counted only a few times. This sequence joins TRBV6-5 and TRBJ2-7, with 10 bases fitting TRBD1. Germline V gene sequence: CDR1 MNHEY, CDR2 SVGAGI. Trimming cost V 6 bases and J 4 bases; bases outside gene matches: 6. The CDR3 runs 14 residues. Here the CDR3 reads CASRPDRGWYEQYF. CDR3 DNA sequence: TGTGCCAGCAGGCCGGACAGGGGGTGGTACGAGCAGTACTTC.

As to this clone: Other DNA sequences in the sample encode the same CDR3. V usage is TRBV9 and J usage is TRBJ1-2; no definite D call. Germline assignment: CDR1 SGDLS and CDR2 YYNGEE. The CDR3 has 14 residues. Trimming shortened V by 0 bases and J by 1 base, and 7 bases separated the two germline ends. The CDR3 protein is CASSVGGRNYGYTF. For the CDR3, the DNA is TGTGCCAGCAGCGTAGGTGGGCGTAACTATGGCTACACCTTC.

V and J are TRBV11-3 and TRBJ1-2; 8 bases map to TRBD1. CDR1 is SGHNT and CDR2 is YENEEA in the germline V gene. The CDR3 runs 16 residues. The ends lost 0 bases at V and 6 bases at J; junction bases unmatched: 9. CDR3 sequence (DNA): TGTGCCAGCAGCTTAGACTCGTGGACAGGGTTTGATGGCTACACCTTC. Its translation is CASSLDSWTGFDGYTF.

The chain combines TRBV14 with TRBJ2-1, with 7 bases identical to TRBD1. After removal of 6 bases from V and 7 bases from J, the junction contained 9 bases not matched to a gene. The CDR3 spans 14 residues. The germline V gene encodes CDR1 SGHDN and CDR2 FVKESK. For the CDR3, the DNA is TGTGCCAGCAGGACCGACAGGGTCGGGAATGAGCAGTTCTTC. This translates into CASRTDRVGNEQFF.

This chain links TRBV19 with TRBJ1-6; TRBD1 might be the D (6 bases). The CDR3 loop spans 14 amino acids. Germline CDR1 and CDR2: LNHDA and SQIVND (reference sequence). The V and J ends lost 7 bases and 6 bases respectively, with 13 bases between them. As DNA, the CDR3 is TGTGCCAGTAAAGACACAGGGCCTAATTCACCCCTCCACTTT. Its protein is CASKDTGPNSPLHF.

J is TRBJ2-7 and V is TRBV21-1; TRBD1 is the table's D call, not checked against the DNA. TRBV21-1 constitutes a pseudogene. The CDR3 runs 15 residues. The CDR3 region is CASSNSRGTSYEQYF. Written as DNA, the CDR3 is TGTGCCAGCAGCAACAGCAGGGGAACATCCTACGAGCAGTACTTC.

The rearrangement links TRBV19 to TRBJ2-1, with TRBD2 matching 9 bases. The CDR3 spans 16 residues. Germline lookup yields CDR1 LNHDA and CDR2 SQIVND (reference sequence). Germline trimming cut 6 bases from V and 6 bases from J; bases unmatched to any gene: 12. The CDR3 here is CASSGFWREGGNEQFF. CDR3 in DNA: TGTGCCAGTAGCGGGTTTTGGCGGGAGGGCGGCAATGAGCAGTTCTTC.

The chain has TRBV5-1 and TRBJ2-1; 8 bases match TRBD2. V lost 4 bases, J lost 7 bases, and 13 bases stayed unmatched. The CDR3 consists of 16 residues. CDR1 SGHRS and CDR2 YFSETQ come from the germline V gene. CDR3 in amino acids: CASSRLGAGGFNEQFF. CDR3 bases: TGCGCCAGCAGCCGCTTAGGGGCGGGAGGATTTAATGAGCAGTTCTTC.

The chain uses TRBV9 and TRBJ2-1, with D possibly being TRBD2 (6 bases). V was clipped by 3 bases and J by 9 bases, with 16 bases between them. CDR3 size: 14 residues. Germline V lookup: CDR1 SGDLS, CDR2 YYNGEE. The DNA of the CDR3 is TGTGCCAGCAGCGGGGGACTGGGTAGGATTGAGCAGTTCTTC. This codes for CASSGGLGRIEQFF.